Each of the 12 T cell receptor beta chains below was sequenced from the same sample in a study of T cell responses to AZD1222 COVID-19 vaccine. Only in-frame clones appear in the TCRdb table, and some are missing; sequencing was by immunoSEQ multiplex PCR. The table records some 200,000 clones, just over 90% of them present only once. This sample comprised peripheral blood, obtained 28 days after the second dose of the MenACWY control vaccine. The receptor source for this set is an adult who received the MenACWY meningococcal vaccine as a control.

CDR3 sequence: CASEWGTSGYNEQFF. In DNA form, the CDR3 reads TGTGCCAGCGAGTGGGGGACTAGCGGGTACAATGAGCAGTTCTTC. The chain recombines TRBV28 with TRBJ2-1, with 12 bases identical to TRBD2. The trim removed 8 bases at V and 4 bases at J, leaving 6 bases unmatched. The CDR3 is 15 residues long. Germline V CDR1 and CDR2: MDHEN, SYDVKM.

The chain links TRBV12-3 or TRBV12-4 to TRBJ1-1; D uncertain. V lost 3 bases, J lost 4 bases, and 3 bases lay in between. This CDR3 has 11 amino acids. This CDR3 is CASSLATEAFF. The CDR3, as DNA: TGTGCCAGCAGTTTGGCCACTGAAGCTTTCTTT.

The chain uses TRBV27 and TRBJ1-4; D may be TRBD1 (5 bases). Germline V gives CDR1 MNHEY, CDR2 SMNVEV (reference sequence). The ends were cut back, 5 bases at V and 7 bases at J, with 17 bases in the middle. The CDR3 covers 15 residues. The CDR3 DNA follows: TGTGCCAGCAGTACGGGCCAGGGTCGGCTTGAAAAACTGTTTTTT. It translates to CASSTGQGRLEKLFF. The full variable domain, completed using reference TRBV27 and TRBJ1-4, is EAQVTQNPRYLITVTGKKLTVTCSQNMNHEYMSWYRQDPGLGLRQIYYSMNVEVTDKGDVPEGYKVSRKEKRNFPLILESPSPNQTSLYFCASSTGQGRLEKLFFGSGTQLSVL.

V and J are TRBV7-2 and TRBJ2-3, with D tentatively TRBD2 (5 bases). In germline, CDR1 is SGHTA, CDR2 FQGNSA. The CDR3 is made up of 16 amino acids. V lost 2 bases, J lost 0 bases, and 12 bases lay in between. CDR3 nucleotide sequence: TGTGCCAGCAGCTTATCACTAGACCCTAGCACAGATACGCAGTATTTT. It encodes CASSLSLDPSTDTQYF. The variable domain in full, with the rest retrieved from reference TRBV7-2 and TRBJ2-3, is GAGVSQSPSNKVTEKGKDVELRCDPISGHTALYWYRQSLGQGLEFLIYFQGNSAPDKSGLPSDRFSAERTGGSVSTLTIQRTQQEDSAVYLCASSLSLDPSTDTQYFGPGTRLTVL.

V and J are TRBV7-2 and TRBJ2-5, with D hard to call. Trimming pared 2 bases from V and 7 bases from J, leaving 20 bases between. CDR3 size: 16 residues. Germline V lookup: CDR1 SGHTA, CDR2 FQGNSA. The CDR3 sequence is CASSLPVGTLLGTQYF. For the CDR3, the DNA is TGTGCCAGCAGCTTACCCGTCGGAACCCTTCTCGGGACCCAGTACTTC.

The rearrangement joins TRBV5-8 to TRBJ1-5, with 8 nucleotides matching TRBD1. V dropped 0 bases and J dropped 1; count of bases not matched to a gene: 0. CDR3 size: 15 residues. Germline CDR1 is SGHTS and CDR2 is YDEGEE. The CDR3 sequence: CASSLGTGSNQPQHF. DNA for the CDR3: TGTGCCAGCAGCTTGGGGACAGGGAGCAATCAGCCCCAGCATTTT.

The CDR3 nucleotides read TGCGCCAGCAGCCGCGGACTAGCGGGCTTCTCCTACAATGAGCAGTTCTTC. The encoded protein is CASSRGLAGFSYNEQFF. The chain has TRBV5-1 and TRBJ2-1; 11 bases match TRBD2. CDR3 length: 17 residues. The ends lost 4 bases at V and 0 bases at J; junction bases unmatched: 6. Per germline, CDR1 SGHRS and CDR2 YFSETQ.

The chain couples TRBV24-1 to TRBJ2-2; D could derive from TRBD1 or TRBD2 (5 bases each). The ends were cut back, 6 bases at V and 4 bases at J, with 11 bases in the middle. Germline CDR1 is KGHDR and CDR2 is SFDVKD. This CDR3 has 14 residues. CDR3 nucleotides: TGTGCCACCAGTTCCCCAGGGAGCACCGGGGAGCTGTTTTTT. Translating it yields CATSSPGSTGELFF.

The chain is built from TRBV7-3 and TRBJ2-6; no clear D. The V and J ends lost 0 bases and 0 bases respectively, with 9 bases between them. The germline gives CDR1 SGHTA, CDR2 FQGTGA. This CDR3 contains 17 residues. The CDR3 DNA reads TGTGCCAGCAGCTTAACGGCCACCTCCTCTGGGGCCAACGTCCTGACTTTC. Protein product: CASSLTATSSGANVLTF.

This chain uses TRBV10-3 with TRBJ1-3; D ambiguous. This CDR3 has 16 amino acids. Germline V gene sequence: CDR1 ENHRY, CDR2 SYGVKD. V was shortened by 5 bases and J by 0 bases, with 14 bases between the two germline ends. The CDR3 region is CAISSFIGISGNTIYF. The CDR3 nucleotides are TGTGCCATCAGTTCCTTCATCGGTATCTCTGGAAACACCATATATTTT.

V is TRBV19 and J is TRBJ2-3; 9 nucleotides match TRBD2. V gave up 5 bases and J gave up 6 bases; unmatched junction bases: 3. CDR1 and CDR2 (germline): LNHDA, SQIVND (reference sequence). The CDR3 has 13 amino acids. The CDR3 DNA reads as TGTGCCAGTAGTGTTAGCGGGAGCGATACGCAGTATTTT. This gives the protein CASSVSGSDTQYF.

The chain employs TRBV6-5 and TRBJ1-2, with 9 nucleotides matching TRBD1. This CDR3 is 15 amino acids long. Germline V CDR1 and CDR2: MNHEY, SVGAGI. Trimming cost V 7 bases and J 5 bases; bases outside gene matches: 11. CDR3 in DNA: TGTGCCAGCACCTTACAGGGGGCATCGGTTTATGGCTACACCTTC. Amino acid sequence: CASTLQGASVYGYTF.